This T cell receptor beta chain was documented in a study of shared clonotypes between healthy human individuals. The CDR3 is 14 amino acids. From germline, CDR1 is LNHDA and CDR2 SQIVND (reference sequence). Trimming took 0 bases from V and 7 from J, leaving 13 bases between them. Sequenced by immunoSEQ multiplex PCR; TCRdb stores in-frame clones only, minus some. Of about 2.4 million clones in the sample, approximately 93% were seen once. This clonotype was obtained from a man between 18 and 35 years old in good health. Some clones in this sample may be carry-over from other donors' samples. The chain has TRBV19 and TRBJ2-7, with a weak D call TRBD2 (6 bases). The source material was naive CD4+ T cells from PBMCs. Subset of the sample: CD45RA+ positively selected. The CDR3 region is CASSIDGGLAEQYF. As DNA, the CDR3 is TGTGCCAGTAGTATAGACGGCGGTCTAGCGGAGCAGTACTTC.